This T cell receptor (beta chain) was recovered during a study of T cell repertoires in cytomegalovirus infection. Study-wide background: Public signatures in TCR beta pointed to CMV infection and matching HLA type.

TCRdb redid the calling of the reads with MiXCR, one entry per CDR3 protein. The sample carries about 240,000 distinct CDR3 sequences, approximately 7% recorded once. Study outcomes and limitations: Identification of carriers of CMV plus the relevant HLA was performed using cumulative public TCR beta family frequency.

V was clipped by 4 bases and J by 3 bases, with 7 bases between them. This CDR3 spans 12 amino acids. Germline V lookup: CDR1 SQVTM, CDR2 ANQGSEA. Many counts were recorded for this clonotype. The antigen is not known. The chain combines TRBV29-1 with TRBJ1-5; D is undetermined. The sample was PBMCs. The source of this sequence is a human donor in good health (CMV status not recorded). Some clones in this sample may be carry-over from other donors' samples. The CDR3 region is CSVGQVNQPQHF. CDR3 sequence (DNA): TGCAGCGTTGGGCAGGTCAATCAGCCCCAGCATTTT. Together with reference TRBV29-1 and TRBJ1-5, the CDR3 gives the full variable domain: SAVISQKPSRDICQRGTSLTIQCQVDSQVTMMFWYRQQPGQSLTLIATANQGSEATYESGFVIDKFPISRPNLTFSTLTVSNMSPEDSSIYLCSVGQVNQPQHFGDGTRLSIL.